What follows describes a single T cell receptor beta chain. The donors were in the roughly 120-subject validation cohort, distinct from the roughly 700-subject first cohort. The data were produced by immunoSEQ multiplex PCR, yet TCRdb's version contains in-frame clones alone and is incomplete. The table records roughly 200,000 clones, about 86% of them present only once. This sample was taken from a study of cytomegalovirus exposure and HLA in healthy donors. Germline V gene data show CDR1 as MNHEY and CDR2 as SMNVEV (reference sequence). Trimming left V 8 bases short and J 0 bases short, with 20 bases between. The length of the CDR3 is 17 residues.

The chain recombines TRBV27 with TRBJ2-4, with a possible D match to TRBD1 (5 bases). This TCR was sampled from a woman under 30 in good health and CMV-seropositive. Material for sequencing was PBMCs. The CDR3 sequence is CASSPPLGAGAKNIQYF. CDR3 coding DNA: TGTGCCAGCTCCCCGCCCCTAGGGGCTGGAGCCAAAAACATTCAGTACTTC.